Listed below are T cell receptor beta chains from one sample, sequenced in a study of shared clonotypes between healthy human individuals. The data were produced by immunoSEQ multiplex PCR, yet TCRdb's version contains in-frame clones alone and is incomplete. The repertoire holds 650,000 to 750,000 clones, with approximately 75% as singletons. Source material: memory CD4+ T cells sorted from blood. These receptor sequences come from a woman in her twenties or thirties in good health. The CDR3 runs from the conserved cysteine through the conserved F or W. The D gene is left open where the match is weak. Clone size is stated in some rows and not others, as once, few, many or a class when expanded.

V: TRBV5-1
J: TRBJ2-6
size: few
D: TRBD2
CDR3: CASSPVAGVLSGANVLTF
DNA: TGCGCCAGCAGCCCAGTAGCGGGAGTACTTTCTGGGGCCAACGTCCTGACTTTC

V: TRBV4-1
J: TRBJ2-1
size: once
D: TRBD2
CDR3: CASSRTGTSGINEQFF
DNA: TGCGCCAGCAGCCGTACCGGGACTAGCGGGATCAATGAGCAGTTCTTC

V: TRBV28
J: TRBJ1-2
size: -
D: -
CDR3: CASSKPRFYGYTF
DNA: TGTGCCAGCAGCAAACCAAGATTCTATGGCTACACCTTC

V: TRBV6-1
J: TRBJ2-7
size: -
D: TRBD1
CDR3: CASKDRGSYEQYF
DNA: TGTGCCAGCAAGGACAGGGGATCCTACGAGCAGTACTTC

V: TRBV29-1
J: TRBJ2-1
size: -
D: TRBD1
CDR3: CSVESGGGYNEQFF
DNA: TGCAGCGTTGAGTCAGGGGGTGGTTACAATGAGCAGTTCTTC

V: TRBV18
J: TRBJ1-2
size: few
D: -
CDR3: CASSRDEQYGYTF
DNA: TGTGCCAGCTCACGGGACGAGCAGTATGGCTACACCTTC

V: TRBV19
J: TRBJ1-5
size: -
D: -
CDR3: CASNKGTFNQPQHF
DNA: TGTGCCAGTAACAAGGGGACCTTCAATCAGCCCCAGCATTTT

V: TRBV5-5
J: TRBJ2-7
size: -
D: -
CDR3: CASSSPVGGGAYYEQYF
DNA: TGTGCCAGCAGCTCCCCGGTGGGGGGGGGCGCCTACTACGAGCAGTACTTC

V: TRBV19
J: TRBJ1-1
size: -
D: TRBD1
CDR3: CASEQGADTEAFF
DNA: TGTGCCAGTGAACAGGGGGCGGACACTGAAGCTTTCTTT

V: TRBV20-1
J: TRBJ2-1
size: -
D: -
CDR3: CSARSGNEQFF
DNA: TGCAGTGCTAGATCGGGAAATGAGCAGTTCTTC

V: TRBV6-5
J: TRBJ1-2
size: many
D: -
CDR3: CASSYRGMDYGYTF
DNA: TGTGCCAGCAGTTACAGGGGAATGGACTATGGCTACACCTTC

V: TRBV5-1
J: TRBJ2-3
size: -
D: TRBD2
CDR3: CASSAYRPTSGSTDTQYF
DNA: TGCGCCAGCAGCGCCTACCGTCCGACTAGCGGGAGCACAGATACGCAGTATTTT

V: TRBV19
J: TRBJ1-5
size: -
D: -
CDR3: CASKEGVIGNQPQHF
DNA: TGTGCCAGTAAAGAGGGAGTTATCGGTAATCAGCCCCAGCATTTT